In this sample, the clone carrying this TCR beta chain turned up a few times. As yet, its antigen is unknown. Treatment specified: roughly ten-day PBMC culture with coronavirus spike peptide pools or control peptides (ViraFEST assay). At the Johns Hopkins FTIC core, DNA taken from cultured CD4+ T cells was sequenced by way of the Oncomine TCR Beta short-read assay. TCRdb called the PCR reads again in MiXCR, with one record for every CDR3 protein. The table lists roughly 15,000 distinct CDR3 sequences, around 45% of them singletons. This specimen belongs to a study of vaccination and CD4 T cells after COVID-19. Study-level findings and limits: Convalescent patients showed a median around 90% of reactive clones that were seen only post-vaccination.

The CDR3 loop spans 15 amino acids. Trimming took 1 base from V and 4 from J, leaving 13 bases between them. Germline CDR1 is LNHDA and CDR2 is SQIVND (reference sequence). Sample: CD4+ T cells from blood, cultured in vitro, taken before SARS-CoV-2 vaccination. The clonotype originates from a human donor who received a COVID-19 vaccine. The chain recombines TRBV19 with TRBJ2-5; a possible D gene is TRBD1 (5 bases). Here the CDR3 DNA reads TGTGCCAGTAGTATAGGTACCAGGGTGGGAGAGACCCAGTACTTC. It is translated as CASSIGTRVGETQYF.